This T cell receptor beta chain was recorded in a study of cytomegalovirus exposure and HLA in healthy donors. Looking at the study overall: About 85 million unique TCRs from HLA-typed donors were held in an early release of data. General study points: Previous analysis showed most TCR beta V segments were productive about 87% or about 30% of the time.

About this clone itself: The antigen is not known.

PCR amplification relied on 60 Vbeta primers (plus 13 Jbeta primers). Some clones are missing from TCRdb's copy, which holds only in-frame ones; the method was immunoSEQ multiplex PCR. The sample has 95,000 to 150,000 clones; 60% to 85% are singletons. The germline V gene has CDR1 MNHEY and CDR2 SMNVEV (reference sequence). Trimming cost V 5 bases and J 2 bases; bases outside gene matches: 15. The CDR3 runs 18 residues. This TCR came from a woman aged 35 to 49 in good health and CMV-seropositive. Sequencing input: PBMCs. The V call is TRBV27, the J call TRBJ2-7, with TRBD2 matching 10 bases. The CDR3: CASSPLGSGGSLAYEQYF. CDR3 nucleotides: TGTGCCAGCAGTCCTCTTGGTAGCGGGGGGTCCCTCGCCTACGAGCAGTACTTC.